Shown below are 27 T cell receptor beta chains from a single sample sequenced in a study of cytomegalovirus exposure and HLA in healthy donors. Researchers ran the PCR with 60 Vbeta and 13 Jbeta primers. The data were produced by immunoSEQ multiplex PCR, yet TCRdb's version contains in-frame clones alone and is incomplete. The repertoire has under 200,000 clones, 70% to 85% of them found once; the top ten carry 2.1%. Sequences were obtained from PBMCs. Source of these receptors: a man between 40 and 49 years old in good health and CMV-seronegative.

V usage is TRBV6-6 and J usage is TRBJ1-2; D call uncertain. The germline CDR1 and CDR2 sequences are MNHNY and SVGAGI (reference sequence). This CDR3 is 14 amino acids long. Trimming took 3 bases from V and 4 from J, leaving 12 bases between them. As DNA, the CDR3 is TGTGCCAGCAGTTATGGTCAGGAAATCTATGGCTACACCTTC. Amino acids: CASSYGQEIYGYTF.

V usage is TRBV27 and J usage is TRBJ1-2; no firm D call. There are 14 residues in the CDR3. The germline CDR1 and CDR2 sequences are MNHEY and SMNVEV (reference sequence). Trimming stripped 2 bases from V and 3 bases from J, with 10 bases between. The chain's CDR3 is CASSLQSGDYGYTF. In DNA form, the CDR3 reads TGTGCCAGCAGTTTACAATCCGGGGACTATGGCTACACCTTC.

Concerning this clone: Other DNA variants within this sample encode the same CDR3. The V call is TRBV5-1, the J call TRBJ2-3; perhaps TRBD1 as D (5 bases). Trimming removed 0 bases from V and 0 bases from J, with 8 bases in between. CDR1 is SGHRS, CDR2 YFSETQ, per germline. The CDR3 loop spans 15 amino acids. CDR3 coding DNA: TGCGCCAGCAGCTTGGGACAGACAAGCACAGATACGCAGTATTTT. It encodes CASSLGQTSTDTQYF.

The rearrangement uses TRBV7-9 and TRBJ1-1; a possible D gene is TRBD1 (5 bases). V lost 5 bases to trimming and J lost 0 bases, with 16 bases between them. The germline V gene encodes CDR1 SEHNR and CDR2 FQNEAQ (reference sequence). This CDR3 contains 16 residues. The CDR3 coding sequence is TGTGCCAGCAGCGGGATGTTGACAGCATTGAACACTGAAGCTTTCTTT. Amino acids: CASSGMLTALNTEAFF.

This clone was observed once. At one of its ends the junction is not consistent with the germline gene, which may arise from a read error. The chain carries TRBV11-2 and TRBJ1-5; TRBD1 is a possible D gene (5 bases). The CDR3 consists of 14 residues. The V gene's germline CDR1 is SGHAT and CDR2 FQNNGV. CDR3: CASSSTPSGPPRDF. The DNA for the CDR3 is TGTGCCAGCAGCTCTACCCCATCAGGGCCTCCCAGGGATTTT.

The chain recombines TRBV2 with TRBJ2-3, with a tentative D call TRBD1 (6 bases). The CDR3 has 15 amino acids. Trimming took off 6 bases at V and 4 bases at J, with 17 bases between the two ends. Germline V gene data show CDR1 as SNHLY and CDR2 as FYNNEI. CDR3 in amino acids: CASRTTGGGPDTQYF. The CDR3 DNA sequence: TGTGCCAGCAGGACTACCGGTGGGGGCCCAGATACGCAGTATTTT.

A remark on this clone: The germline gene is not matched at one end of the junction; a read error may be the cause. The chain combines TRBV4-3 with TRBJ2-6, with a possible D match to TRBD1 (5 bases). The CDR3 extends over 16 amino acids. Germline-derived CDR1 and CDR2 are LGHNA and YSLEER. CDR3 sequence (DNA): TGCGCCAGCAGCCAAGAGGCCGGCTCTGGGGCCAACGGCCTGACTTTC. Translation: CASSQEAGSGANGLTF.

V usage is TRBV7-8 and J usage is TRBJ2-7; possible D gene TRBD1, 6 bases. The V end lost 5 bases, the J end lost 3 bases, and 11 bases lay between the germline ends. Germline V lookup: CDR1 SGHVS, CDR2 FQNEAQ. CDR3 length: 13 amino acids. CDR3 DNA: TGTGCCAGCAGCCTTCGGACAGTCTACGAGCAGTACTTC. Its protein product is CASSLRTVYEQYF.

CDR3 DNA: TGCGCCAGCAGCTTTTCACCTAGCGGGGGTTCTAGGAATGAGCAGTTCTTC. This encodes CASSFSPSGGSRNEQFF. The chain recombines TRBV5-1 with TRBJ2-1, with TRBD2 matching 10 bases. Germline V gives CDR1 SGHRS, CDR2 YFSETQ. With V trimmed by 2 bases and J by 7 bases, 12 bases remained unmatched. This CDR3 has 17 amino acids. Full variable domain (rest looked up from reference TRBV5-1 and TRBJ2-1): KAGVTQTPRYLIKTRGQQVTLSCSPISGHRSVSWYQQTPGQGLQFLFEYFSETQRNKGNFPGRFSGRQFSNSRSEMNVSTLELGDSALYLCASSFSPSGGSRNEQFFGPGTRLTVL.

V gene TRBV5-1 combines with J gene TRBJ1-2; D is unresolved. Trimming cost V 0 bases and J 4 bases, with 10 bases left between them. Germline values: CDR1 SGHRS, CDR2 YFSETQ. This CDR3 has 14 residues. CDR3 coding DNA: TGCGCCAGCAGCTTGGCTTCCACTGTCTATGGCTACACCTTC. This codes for CASSLASTVYGYTF.

The chain joins TRBV28 to TRBJ2-1; possible D gene TRBD2, 6 bases. This CDR3 is built from 15 residues. CDR1 MDHEN and CDR2 SYDVKM come from the germline V gene. V dropped 4 bases and J dropped 0 bases, with 10 bases sitting between them. The CDR3 DNA reads as TGTGCCAGCAGTTGGTTAGCGGCCTCCTACAATGAGCAGTTCTTC. The encoded protein is CASSWLAASYNEQFF.

The genes are TRBV28 and TRBJ2-1, with 13 bases that match TRBD2. The J segment lost 12 bases and the V segment lost 9 bases, leaving 14 bases of the junction unmatched. From germline, CDR1 is MDHEN and CDR2 SYDVKM. CDR3 length equals 15 residues. CDR3 residues: CASLNVGLAGEVQFF. The DNA of the CDR3 is TGTGCCAGTTTGAACGTCGGACTAGCGGGAGAGGTGCAGTTCTTC.

As concerns this clone: One end of the junction varies from germline; a read error may be responsible. The chain combines TRBV7-7 with TRBJ2-2; 7 nucleotides line up with TRBD1. In germline, CDR1 is SSHAT, CDR2 FNYEAQ (reference sequence). The CDR3 spans 15 residues. The CDR3 region is CASSLDRAGTGELFF. Written as DNA, the CDR3 is TGTGCTAGCAGCTTAGACAGGGCGGGCACCGGGGAGCTGTTTTTT. The complete variable domain, with remaining parts taken from reference TRBV7-7 and TRBJ2-2, reads GAGVSQSPRYKVTKRGQDVTLRCDPISSHATLYWYQQALGQGPEFLTYFNYEAQPDKSGLPSDRFSAERPEGSISTLTIQRTEQRDSAMYRCASSLDRAGTGELFFGEGSRLTVL.

The J gene is TRBJ1-1, the V gene TRBV5-4; 8 nucleotides match TRBD1. Germline lookup yields CDR1 SGHNT and CDR2 YYREEE (reference sequence). The CDR3 length is 16 residues. V gave up 7 bases and J gave up 2 bases; unmatched junction bases: 13. CDR3 coding DNA: TGTGCCAGCTTGGACAGGGAGGGTCTGGGTAACACTGAAGCTTTCTTT. This sequence encodes CASLDREGLGNTEAFF. The full variable domain, rest sourced from reference TRBV5-4 and TRBJ1-1, is ETGVTQSPTHLIKTRGQQVTLRCSSQSGHNTVSWYQQALGQGPQFIFQYYREEENGRGNFPPRFSGLQFPNYSSELNVNALELDDSALYLCASLDREGLGNTEAFFGQGTRLTVV.

This rearrangement joins TRBV5-4 to TRBJ2-7; no reliable D call. Trimming removed 4 bases at V and 5 bases at J, with 13 bases between. The CDR3 is 13 amino acids. Germline CDR1 SGHNT, CDR2 YYREEE (reference sequence). The CDR3 loop reads CASSTDLAHEQYF. CDR3 sequence (DNA): TGTGCCAGCAGCACCGACTTGGCCCACGAGCAGTACTTC.

The gene calls are TRBV5-4 and TRBJ1-2; weak D call: TRBD1 (6 bases). Between the trimmed V and J ends, which lost 1 base and 8 bases, there was a span of 15 bases. The CDR3 extends over 14 amino acids. Germline CDR1 reads SGHNT; CDR2 reads YYREEE (reference sequence). CDR3 region: CASSLHQGTRGYTF. CDR3 nucleotides: TGTGCCAGCAGCTTGCACCAGGGGACCCGGGGCTACACCTTC.

This clone was detected only a few times. This rearrangement joins TRBV25-1 to TRBJ2-7; TRBD2 is a possible D gene (6 bases). CDR1 is MGHDK and CDR2 is SYGVNS in the germline V gene. This CDR3 spans 13 amino acids. V gave up 4 bases and J gave up 5 bases, with 12 bases separating them. This chain's CDR3 is CASSGRRGHEQYF. In DNA, the CDR3 is TGTGCCAGCAGTGGTAGGAGGGGTCACGAGCAGTACTTC.

V is TRBV6-4 and J is TRBJ1-5, with 11 bases fitting TRBD1. Losses at the gene ends were 0 bases for V and 5 bases for J; bases not matched to a gene: 3. This CDR3 is 16 amino acids long. Germline values: CDR1 MRHNA, CDR2 SNTAGT. CDR3 sequence reads: CASSDSRTGGDQPQHF. The CDR3 DNA follows: TGTGCCAGCAGTGACTCTCGGACAGGGGGCGATCAGCCCCAGCATTTT.

J is TRBJ2-5 and V is TRBV11-1, with 8 bases identical to TRBD2. With the DNA end fitting TRBJ2-7 better, the J assignment may be wrong. Germline V gives CDR1 SGHAT, CDR2 FQDESV (reference sequence). CDR3 size: 17 residues. CDR3 sequence (DNA): TGTGCCAGCAGCCGTGGTCCCCCGGGACTAGGAACCTACGAGCAGTACTTC. It encodes CASSRGPPGLGTYEQYF.

This clone turned up a few times. The rearrangement links TRBV5-6 to TRBJ1-1; D not resolved. V gave up 1 base and J gave up 2 bases, with 3 bases separating them. The CDR3 loop spans 12 amino acids. Germline CDR1 reads SGHDT; CDR2 reads YYEEEE. The CDR3: CASSLTNTEAFF. The CDR3 DNA reads as TGTGCCAGCAGCTTGACTAACACTGAAGCTTTCTTT.

V gene TRBV6-1 combines with J gene TRBJ1-5; D is uncertain. Trimming removed 1 base from V and 14 bases from J, with 9 bases in between. This CDR3 region has 11 residues. Germline CDR1 and CDR2: MNHNS and SASEGT. CDR3 nucleotides: TGTGCCAGCAGTGAAGGGCAAGTGGAGCATTTT. It translates to CASSEGQVEHF.

The chain has TRBV7-2 and TRBJ2-5; D is unresolved. The germline V gene has CDR1 SGHTA and CDR2 FQGNSA. The length of the CDR3 is 13 residues. With 8 bases removed from V and 2 bases from J, the gap between germline ends came to 12 bases. The CDR3 region has the DNA TGTGCCAGCGGCCCCTCCATACAAGAGACCCAGTACTTC. It encodes CASGPSIQETQYF.

V usage is TRBV28 and J usage is TRBJ2-3; 7 bases line up with TRBD2. The J segment lost 8 bases and the V segment lost 3 bases, leaving 8 bases of the junction unmatched. Germline assignment: CDR1 MDHEN and CDR2 SYDVKM. The CDR3 spans 14 residues. The CDR3 DNA sequence: TGTGCCAGCAGTTTGGCTAGCGGTGTTGGTACGCAGTATTTT. This sequence encodes CASSLASGVGTQYF.

The rearrangement uses TRBV9 and TRBJ1-4, with D unresolved. V gave up 0 bases and J gave up 8 bases, with 14 bases separating them. Germline CDR1 and CDR2: SGDLS and YYNGEE. This CDR3 has 15 amino acids. In DNA form, the CDR3 reads TGTGCCAGCAGCGTAGAGGCAGACTTTCGGGAAAAACTGTTTTTT. This encodes CASSVEADFREKLFF.

The gene calls are TRBV4-3 and TRBJ1-5; possibly TRBD1 for D (5 bases). CDR1 LGHNA and CDR2 YSLEER come from the germline V gene. The CDR3 has 20 residues. V shed 3 bases and J shed 1 base, with 25 bases lying between them. Written as DNA, the CDR3 is TGCGCCAGCAGCCATCCCAAGGAGGGACGTGCTTATAGGAGCAATCAGCCCCAGCATTTT. Encoded protein: CASSHPKEGRAYRSNQPQHF.

This clone came up a few times. The rearrangement uses TRBV19 and TRBJ2-7; TRBD1 agrees at 10 bases. The junction had 9 bases not matched to a gene; V was cut back by 8 bases and J by 5 bases. In germline, CDR1 is LNHDA, CDR2 SQIVND (reference sequence). CDR3 length: 14 residues. In DNA form, the CDR3 reads TGTGCCAGTTGCCCCGGGACAGGGGCAAACGAGCAGTACTTC. Protein: CASCPGTGANEQYF. The full variable domain, its missing parts supplied by reference TRBV19 and TRBJ2-7, is DGGITQSPKYLFRKEGQNVTLSCEQNLNHDAMYWYRQDPGQGLRLIYYSQIVNDFQKGDIAEGYSVSREKKESFPLTVTSAQKNPTAFYLCASCPGTGANEQYFGPGTRLTVT.

The chain links TRBV28 to TRBJ2-3; 11 bases are a match to TRBD2. The CDR3 totals 16 residues. With V trimmed by 5 bases and J by 5 bases, 9 bases remained unmatched. Germline V CDR1 and CDR2: MDHEN, SYDVKM. The CDR3 loop is CASSGPGLAVEDTQYF. For the CDR3, the DNA is TGTGCCAGCAGTGGGCCGGGACTAGCGGTGGAAGATACGCAGTATTTT. Combining the CDR3 with reference TRBV28 and TRBJ2-3 gives the whole variable domain DVKVTQSSRYLVKRTGEKVFLECVQDMDHENMFWYRQDPGLGLRLIYFSYDVKMKEKGDIPEGYSVSREKKERFSLILESASTNQTSMYLCASSGPGLAVEDTQYFGPGTRLTVL.